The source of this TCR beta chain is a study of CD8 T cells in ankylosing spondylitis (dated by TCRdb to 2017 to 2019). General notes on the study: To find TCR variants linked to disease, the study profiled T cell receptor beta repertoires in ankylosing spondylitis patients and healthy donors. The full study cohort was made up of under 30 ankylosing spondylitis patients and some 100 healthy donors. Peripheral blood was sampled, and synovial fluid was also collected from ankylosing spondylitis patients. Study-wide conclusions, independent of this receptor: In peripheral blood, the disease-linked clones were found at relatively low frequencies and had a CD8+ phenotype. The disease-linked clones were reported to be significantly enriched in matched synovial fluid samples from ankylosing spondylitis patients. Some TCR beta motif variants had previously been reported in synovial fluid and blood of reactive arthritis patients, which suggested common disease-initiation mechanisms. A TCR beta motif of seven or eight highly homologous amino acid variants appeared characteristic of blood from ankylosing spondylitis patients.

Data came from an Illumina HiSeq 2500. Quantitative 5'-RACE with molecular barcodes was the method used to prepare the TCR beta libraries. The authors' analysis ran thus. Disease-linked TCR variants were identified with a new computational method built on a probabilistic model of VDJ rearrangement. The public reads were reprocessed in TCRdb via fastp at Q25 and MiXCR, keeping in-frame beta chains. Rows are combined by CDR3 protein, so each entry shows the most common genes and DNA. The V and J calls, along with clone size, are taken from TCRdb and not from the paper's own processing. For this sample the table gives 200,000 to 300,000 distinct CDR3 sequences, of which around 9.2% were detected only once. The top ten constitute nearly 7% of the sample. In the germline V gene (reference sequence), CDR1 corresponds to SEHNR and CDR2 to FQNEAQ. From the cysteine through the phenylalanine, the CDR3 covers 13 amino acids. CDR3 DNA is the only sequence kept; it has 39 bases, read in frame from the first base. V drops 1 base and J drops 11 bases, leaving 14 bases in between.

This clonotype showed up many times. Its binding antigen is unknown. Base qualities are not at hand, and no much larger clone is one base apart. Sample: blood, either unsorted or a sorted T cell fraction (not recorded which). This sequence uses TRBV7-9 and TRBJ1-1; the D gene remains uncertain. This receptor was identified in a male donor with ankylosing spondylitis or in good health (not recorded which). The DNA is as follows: TGTGCCAGCAGCTTAGGAGAGAAGGGAGAGGCTTTCTTT. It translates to CASSLGEKGEAFF.